A selection of T cell receptor beta chains follows, all from one sample in a study of shared clonotypes between healthy human individuals. Clones were sequenced by immunoSEQ multiplex PCR, and TCRdb holds only the in-frame ones, with some missing. The sample lists some 2,000,000 clones, almost 96% occurring once. What was sequenced was naive CD4+ T cells sorted from blood. These receptors all come from a man aged 18-30 years in good health. Each CDR3 is given with its conserved first and last residue.

V: TRBV2; J: TRBJ1-2; CDR3: CASSEVGGSYGYTF
V: TRBV18; J: TRBJ2-7; CDR3: CASRPAGLVYEQYF
V: TRBV19; J: TRBJ1-5; CDR3: CASSVRGGNQPQHF
V: TRBV6-1; J: TRBJ1-3; CDR3: CASSEMDRLGNTIYF
V: TRBV5-1; J: TRBJ1-3; CDR3: CASSLEGQGPGNTIYF
V: TRBV2; J: TRBJ2-5; CDR3: CASSLTRPQETQYF
V: TRBV19; J: TRBJ1-2; CDR3: CASSARRAPLYGYTF
V: TRBV7-2; J: TRBJ1-5; CDR3: CASSLDRSQPQHF
V: TRBV9; J: TRBJ2-1; CDR3: CASSSGGTYNEQFF
V: TRBV4-1; J: TRBJ2-2; CDR3: CASSQWDSPGELFF
V: TRBV28; J: TRBJ1-6; CDR3: CASSIGRQNSPLHF
V: TRBV16; J: TRBJ1-2; CDR3: CASSQSTNYGYTF
V: TRBV30; J: TRBJ1-4; CDR3: CAWRLRQGATNEKLFF
V: TRBV5-1; J: TRBJ2-2; CDR3: CASSFGDNTGELFF
V: TRBV30; J: TRBJ2-2; CDR3: CAMWGRMNTGELFF
V: TRBV10-3; J: TRBJ2-1; CDR3: CAISEGGLRQFF
V: TRBV11-3; J: TRBJ2-3; CDR3: CASSPRTGSTDTQYF
V: TRBV5-1; J: TRBJ2-3; CDR3: CASTVGQGSTDTQYF
V: TRBV7-9; J: TRBJ2-5; CDR3: CASSFGTGGEETQYF
V: TRBV7-2; J: TRBJ2-1; CDR3: CASSLELGYNEQFF
V: TRBV5-5; J: TRBJ2-1; CDR3: CASSMGGLAGGPSYEQFF
V: TRBV29-1; J: TRBJ1-4; CDR3: CSVVQLTSNEKLFF
V: TRBV7-9; J: TRBJ2-7; CDR3: CASSLFFSGRPYEQYF
V: TRBV28; J: TRBJ2-5; CDR3: CASRGFPSQETQYF
V: TRBV6-1; J: TRBJ1-6; CDR3: CASKVGVLNSPLHF
V: TRBV5-4; J: TRBJ1-1; CDR3: CASSLGYMNTEAFF
V: TRBV7-9; J: TRBJ2-1; CDR3: CASSSREAHPEQFF
V: TRBV10-3; J: TRBJ2-7; CDR3: CAISPGQKSYEQYF
V: TRBV18; J: TRBJ1-6; CDR3: CASSPAMDRTSGALHF
V: TRBV5-6; J: TRBJ1-1; CDR3: CASSPGLNTEAFF
V: TRBV13; J: TRBJ2-7; CDR3: CASSSSGRVHEQYF
V: TRBV7-2; J: TRBJ2-3; CDR3: CASSQYLAGTDTQYF
V: TRBV9; J: TRBJ1-1; CDR3: CASRAGGGNTEAFF
V: TRBV30; J: TRBJ1-2; CDR3: CACPNTGNYGYTF
V: TRBV27; J: TRBJ1-1; CDR3: CASSFRVGVNTEAFF
V: TRBV25-1; J: TRBJ1-2; CDR3: CASSLPASQGGYTF
V: TRBV9; J: TRBJ1-5; CDR3: CASSVQGGMPQHF
V: TRBV19; J: TRBJ1-5; CDR3: CASRWGLSNQPQHF
V: TRBV18; J: TRBJ2-7; CDR3: CASSLPGTGTYEQYF
V: TRBV10-1; J: TRBJ2-1; CDR3: CASSESPGLNEQFF
V: TRBV30; J: TRBJ2-7; CDR3: CAWSLPAGLEQYF
V: TRBV6-5; J: TRBJ1-2; CDR3: CASSPQGLYGYTF
V: TRBV9; J: TRBJ2-3; CDR3: CASGRVVGNTQYF
V: TRBV10-3; J: TRBJ2-7; CDR3: CAISESGLGGGITYEQYF
V: TRBV5-1; J: TRBJ2-7; CDR3: CASTPTSGRDEQYF
V: TRBV5-4; J: TRBJ1-6; CDR3: CASSQSDSPLHF